Presented here are 12 T cell receptor beta chains from one specimen sequenced in a study of cytomegalovirus exposure and HLA in healthy donors. PCR involved 60 Vbeta and 13 Jbeta primers. Produced via immunoSEQ multiplex PCR; TCRdb's table is partial and in-frame only. The table records about 120,000 clones, under 85% of them present only once. The sample was PBMCs. The receptor source for this set is a human donor in good health.

This rearrangement joins TRBV28 to TRBJ1-5; D perhaps matches TRBD1 (5 bases). The CDR3 is 15 residues long. V shed 1 base and J shed 5 bases, with 12 bases lying between them. CDR1 is MDHEN, CDR2 SYDVKM, per germline. CDR3 nucleotide sequence: TGTGCCAGCAGTTTATCCATGGGGGGATATCAGCCCCAGCATTTT. Translating it yields CASSLSMGGYQPQHF.

V is TRBV10-1 and J is TRBJ1-2; 9 nucleotides align to TRBD1. The CDR3 runs to 15 residues. V was clipped by 2 bases and J by 2 bases; unmatched bases: 3. Per germline, CDR1 WNHNN and CDR2 SYGVQD (reference sequence). The CDR3 nucleotides read TGCGCCAGCAGTGAGGACAGGGGGGGGAACTATGGCTACACCTTC. Translating it yields CASSEDRGGNYGYTF.

The rearrangement joins TRBV14 to TRBJ2-3; no definite D call. V dropped 1 base and J dropped 4 bases, with 15 bases sitting between them. Germline V gene lookup returns CDR1 SGHDN and CDR2 FVKESK. This CDR3 spans 16 amino acids. The CDR3 DNA is TGTGCCAGCAGCCAAGCGGGTTCGGTTGTGGCAGATACGCAGTATTTT. Translation: CASSQAGSVVADTQYF.

The rearrangement joins TRBV4-1 to TRBJ2-1; 7 bases map to TRBD2. The germline CDR1 and CDR2 sequences are MGHRA and YSYEKL. J gave up 10 bases and V 0 bases, and 9 bases lay outside the gene matches. The CDR3 runs 15 residues. The CDR3 loop is CASSQERALRGEQFF. The CDR3, as DNA: TGCGCCAGCAGCCAAGAACGGGCCCTGCGGGGGGAGCAGTTCTTC.

The rearrangement uses TRBV28 and TRBJ1-5; 9 bases are shared with TRBD1. The CDR3 length is 19 residues. Per germline, CDR1 MDHEN and CDR2 SYDVKM. The V gene end was trimmed by 4 bases and the J gene end by 0 bases; junction bases not matched to a gene: 13. CDR3 coding DNA: TGTGCCAGCAGTTGGGTGCTGGGACAGGGTTTAGATAGCAATCAGCCCCAGCATTTT. This sequence encodes CASSWVLGQGLDSNQPQHF.

The rearrangement links TRBV10-3 to TRBJ1-1, with 10 bases fitting TRBD1. The CDR3 has 13 amino acids. Germline-derived CDR1 and CDR2 are ENHRY and SYGVKD. V lost 10 bases, J lost 4 bases, and 6 bases stayed unmatched. The CDR3, as DNA: TGTGCCAGTCGACAGGGGGCCGGCACTGAAGCTTTCTTT. Encoded protein: CASRQGAGTEAFF.

This clone has a handful of counts. V gene TRBV28 combines with J gene TRBJ1-5, with 7 bases that match TRBD1. The V and J ends lost 5 bases and 3 bases, in that order; junction bases with no gene match: 7. This CDR3 has 15 amino acids. Germline V gene sequence: CDR1 MDHEN, CDR2 SYDVKM. CDR3 DNA: TGTGCCAGCAGTGTAAGACAGGGTTACAATCAGCCCCAGCATTTT. Translated: CASSVRQGYNQPQHF.

The gene calls are TRBV13 and TRBJ2-3; possibly TRBD2 for D (7 bases). The germline CDR1 and CDR2 sequences are PRHDT and FYEKMQ (reference sequence). CDR3 size: 14 residues. The ends were cut back, 7 bases at V and 4 bases at J, with 15 bases in the middle. In DNA form, the CDR3 reads TGTGCCAGCATTGGGGGGGGCGCCGCAGATACGCAGTATTTT. This encodes CASIGGGAADTQYF.

This sequence joins TRBV6-1 and TRBJ1-2; 8 nucleotides align to TRBD1. The CDR3 is made up of 14 amino acids. V lost 6 bases and J lost 0; bases outside the gene matches: 3. Germline lookup yields CDR1 MNHNS and CDR2 SASEGT. Here the CDR3 reads CASSTGGPNYGYTF. CDR3 nucleotides: TGTGCCAGCAGCACAGGGGGGCCTAACTATGGCTACACCTTC.

The rearrangement joins TRBV7-2 to TRBJ2-7; 10 positions agree with TRBD1. Germline values: CDR1 SGHTA, CDR2 FQGNSA. The CDR3 runs to 15 residues. The junction had 9 bases not matched to a gene; V was cut back by 5 bases and J by 5 bases. The chain's CDR3 is CASSPAGTGADEQYF. CDR3 in DNA: TGTGCCAGCAGCCCCGCCGGGACAGGGGCTGACGAGCAGTACTTC. Together with reference TRBV7-2 and TRBJ2-7, the CDR3 gives the full variable domain: GAGVSQSPSNKVTEKGKDVELRCDPISGHTALYWYRQSLGQGLEFLIYFQGNSAPDKSGLPSDRFSAERTGGSVSTLTIQRTQQEDSAVYLCASSPAGTGADEQYFGPGTRLTVT.

J is TRBJ2-7 and V is TRBV19; TRBD1 agrees at 7 bases. V gave up 3 bases and J gave up 2 bases; unmatched junction bases: 13. This CDR3 region has 17 residues. Per germline, CDR1 LNHDA and CDR2 SQIVND (reference sequence). CDR3 coding DNA: TGTGCCAGTAGTATCCGCCTCCGGGACAGCAGTCCCTACGAGCAGTACTTC. Its translation is CASSIRLRDSSPYEQYF.

The chain uses TRBV2 and TRBJ1-1; 8 bases agree with TRBD1. CDR1 SNHLY and CDR2 FYNNEI come from the germline V gene. V shed 8 bases and J 3 bases; nucleotides not matched to a gene: 5. There are 13 residues in the CDR3. This chain's CDR3 is CASHLTGDTEAFF. CDR3 nucleotides: TGTGCCAGCCACCTGACAGGGGACACTGAAGCTTTCTTT.